One sample yielded the 5 T cell receptor beta chains listed below, sequenced in a study of beta chain features in type 1 diabetes. Overall study findings and caveats: For Type 1 diabetes patients, all four CD4+ subsets carried TCRB CDR3s that were moderately but significantly shorter.

Their cognate antigens are unknown. cDNA synthesis used the whole RNA isolate, giving expressed TCRB sequences. Generated by immunoSEQ multiplex PCR, the TCRdb table keeps only in-frame clones and is missing some. In the table there are about 160,000 clones, about 9% of which are singletons. The sequenced sample consisted of central memory CD4+ T cells from blood. These receptors were obtained from a woman aged 25-40 years with type 1 diabetes.

Details on this clone: The same CDR3 arises from other DNA sequences in this sample as well. The genes are TRBV4-1 and TRBJ1-5; 7 positions match TRBD1. The CDR3 length is 15 residues. Germline V gene lookup returns CDR1 MGHRA and CDR2 YSYEKL. V shed 4 bases, J shed 1 base, and the junction held 4 bases outside the gene matches. CDR3 nucleotide sequence: TGCGCCAGCAGCCGGAACAGGGGAAGCAATCAGCCCCAGCATTTT. Translation gives CASSRNRGSNQPQHF.

This clone was counted between two and nine times. The rearrangement joins TRBV19 to TRBJ1-2; D is ambiguous. Germline V gene sequence: CDR1 LNHDA, CDR2 SQIVND (reference sequence). Trimming took 6 bases from V and 6 from J, leaving 11 bases between them. The CDR3 runs 12 residues. The CDR3 region has the DNA TGTGCCAGTAGCATCACTAGGGATGGCTACACCTTC. Its protein product is CASSITRDGYTF.

The rearrangement uses TRBV6-1 and TRBJ2-5; 7 bases agree with TRBD2. This CDR3 has 11 amino acids. V lost 11 bases to trimming and J lost 5 bases; unmatched junction nucleotides: 5. Germline CDR1 is MNHNS and CDR2 is SASEGT. Here the CDR3 DNA reads TGTGCCCGGAGGGAGGGGGAGACCCAGTACTTC. Amino acids: CARREGETQYF.

J is TRBJ1-5 and V is TRBV7-9; 8 positions agree with TRBD1. The V and J ends lost 0 bases and 0 bases, in that order; junction bases with no gene match: 4. The CDR3 runs 17 residues. Germline V gives CDR1 SEHNR, CDR2 FQNEAQ (reference sequence). CDR3 in amino acids: CASSLASGGNSNQPQHF. The CDR3 DNA follows: TGTGCCAGCAGCTTAGCATCAGGGGGCAATAGCAATCAGCCCCAGCATTTT.

Only a few counts were recorded for this clone. V is TRBV5-1 and J is TRBJ2-1; 8 bases align to TRBD2. Looked up from germline, CDR1 is SGHRS and CDR2 is YFSETQ. V was pared by 4 bases and J by 13 bases, with 10 bases of the junction left unmatched. The CDR3 totals 13 residues. CDR3 bases: TGCGCCAGCAGCCCCGGGAGGGAACTAATCCAGTTCTTC. Amino acid sequence: CASSPGRELIQFF.